The 30 T cell receptor beta chains below were found in one sample sequenced in a study of CD8+ T cells in alopecia areata. Noted treatment: oral pan-JAK inhibitor, 5-10 mg twice daily. RNA, once extracted, was reverse transcribed into cDNA for use as the sequencing template. Measured with immunoSEQ multiplex PCR; TCRdb has only the in-frame clones, and not every one. The sample contains 210,000 or so clones, 66% of which appear only once. Sequencing was performed on CD4+ T cells sorted from blood, taken around week 42, from a patient treated with tofacitinib. The receptors were gathered from a human donor with alopecia areata.

V and J are TRBV11-2 and TRBJ1-1, with 10 bases identical to TRBD1. The CDR3 sequence is 14 residues long. Germline CDR1 and CDR2: SGHAT and FQNNGV. J gave up 5 bases and V 5 bases, and 5 bases lay outside the gene matches. CDR3 in amino acids: CASSPRDRGTEAFF. The CDR3 nucleotides read TGTGCCAGCAGCCCCAGGGACAGGGGAACTGAAGCTTTCTTT. The whole variable domain, filled in from reference TRBV11-2 and TRBJ1-1, reads EAGVAQSPRYKIIEKRQSVAFWCNPISGHATLYWYQQILGQGPKLLIQFQNNGVVDDSQLPKDRFSAERLKGVDSTLKIQPAKLEDSAVYLCASSPRDRGTEAFFGQGTRLTVV.

This clone appeared a single time. The CDR3 coding sequence is TGTGCCTGGAGTAGACAGGGGAATGAGCAGTTCTTC. Translating gives CAWSRQGNEQFF. V is TRBV30 and J is TRBJ2-1, with 8 positions matching TRBD1. Germline V gene lookup returns CDR1 GTSNPN and CDR2 SVGIG (reference sequence). Trimming at V came to 2 bases and at J to 7 bases, leaving 1 base not matched to a gene. This CDR3 has 12 residues.

The chain joins TRBV6-1 to TRBJ1-4; 7 bases match TRBD1. V lost 6 bases and J lost 4; bases outside the gene matches: 5. This CDR3 has 14 residues. CDR1 is MNHNS, CDR2 SASEGT, per germline. The CDR3 reads CASSWTGGNEKLFF. Written as DNA, the CDR3 is TGTGCCAGCAGCTGGACAGGCGGTAATGAAAAACTGTTTTTT.

This chain connects TRBV7-3 to TRBJ2-2, with D perhaps matching TRBD1 or TRBD2 (5 bases each). Germline V CDR1 and CDR2: SGHTA, FQGTGA. The CDR3 totals 17 residues. Trimming pared 0 bases from V and 5 bases from J, leaving 16 bases between. CDR3 sequence: CASSLTGDRFRTGELFF. The CDR3, as DNA: TGTGCCAGCAGCTTAACGGGGGACCGATTCCGTACCGGGGAGCTGTTTTTT.

The chain links TRBV29-1 to TRBJ1-2, with D uncertain. Germline V lookup: CDR1 SQVTM, CDR2 ANQGSEA. V was pared by 2 bases and J by 3 bases, with 7 bases between. This CDR3 is built from 12 residues. The DNA for the CDR3 is TGCAGCGTTGAAACAACAGACTATGGCTACACCTTC. As protein: CSVETTDYGYTF.

The chain has TRBV29-1 and TRBJ2-3, with unresolved D. The V gene lost 8 bases and the J gene lost 2 bases, with 11 bases spanning the gap. Germline CDR1 and CDR2: SQVTM and ANQGSEA. The CDR3 is made up of 12 amino acids. CDR3 in amino acids: CSSRTVTDTQYF. CDR3 nucleotides: TGCAGCTCCCGGACGGTCACAGATACGCAGTATTTT.

The chain links TRBV15 to TRBJ1-5, with unresolved D. The V gene lost 1 base and the J gene lost 0 bases, with 4 bases spanning the gap. The germline V gene has CDR1 LNHNV and CDR2 YYDKDF (reference sequence). The CDR3 covers 14 residues. This CDR3 is CATSRVYSNQPQHF. CDR3 bases: TGTGCCACCAGCAGAGTGTATAGCAATCAGCCCCAGCATTTT.

The rearrangement uses TRBV5-6 and TRBJ2-2; 8 bases are a match to TRBD1. This CDR3 contains 16 residues. Trimming cost V 4 bases and J 3 bases; bases outside gene matches: 8. Looked up from germline, CDR1 is SGHDT and CDR2 is YYEEEE. CDR3 in DNA: TGTGCCAGCAGCCGGGGACAGGATCGGTACACCGGGGAGCTGTTTTTT. Translating it yields CASSRGQDRYTGELFF.

This clone was detected only once. The V gene is TRBV29-1, the J gene TRBJ1-1; D possibly corresponds to TRBD1 (5 bases). V shed 3 bases and J shed 0 bases, with 8 bases lying between them. This CDR3 spans 13 amino acids. Germline values: CDR1 SQVTM, CDR2 ANQGSEA. CDR3 sequence reads: CSVEAGVNTEAFF. CDR3 coding DNA: TGCAGCGTTGAGGCGGGGGTGAACACTGAAGCTTTCTTT.

The chain carries TRBV11-2 and TRBJ2-4, with TRBD1 as a possible D gene (6 bases). The CDR3 totals 14 residues. Germline CDR1 is SGHAT and CDR2 is FQNNGV. The V end was cut by 2 bases, the J end by 7 bases, with 12 bases between. CDR3 loop: CASSLMRGMNIQYF. CDR3 coding DNA: TGTGCCAGCAGCTTAATGAGGGGGATGAACATTCAGTACTTC.

This clone has just a few counts. Distinct nucleotide sequences in the sample also encode this CDR3. This chain connects TRBV29-1 to TRBJ1-5, with 11 positions matching TRBD1. Germline V gene sequence: CDR1 SQVTM, CDR2 ANQGSEA. The J segment lost 4 bases and the V segment lost 4 bases, leaving 0 bases of the junction unmatched. The CDR3 consists of 13 residues. The CDR3 spells CSVGDRGNQPQHF. The CDR3 DNA follows: TGCAGCGTTGGGGACAGGGGGAATCAGCCCCAGCATTTT. Supplemented by reference TRBV29-1 and TRBJ1-5, the full variable domain reads SAVISQKPSRDICQRGTSLTIQCQVDSQVTMMFWYRQQPGQSLTLIATANQGSEATYESGFVIDKFPISRPNLTFSTLTVSNMSPEDSSIYLCSVGDRGNQPQHFGDGTRLSIL.

V and J are TRBV6-5 and TRBJ1-2, with D perhaps TRBD1 (6 bases). CDR3 length: 15 residues. The V end was cut by 0 bases, the J end by 3 bases, with 11 bases between. Per the germline V gene, CDR1 is MNHEY and CDR2 is SVGAGI. The CDR3 sequence: CASSYSRTEHYGYTF. The CDR3 DNA is TGTGCCAGCAGTTACTCGCGGACAGAGCACTATGGCTACACCTTC.

The rearrangement joins TRBV4-3 to TRBJ2-3; a possible D gene is TRBD1 (5 bases). CDR1 and CDR2 (germline): LGHNA, YSLEER. V was pared by 0 bases and J by 0 bases, with 10 bases between. CDR3 length: 16 residues. CDR3 in DNA: TGCGCCAGCAGCCAAGACGGACAACACAGCACAGATACGCAGTATTTT. Its translation: CASSQDGQHSTDTQYF.

The J gene is TRBJ2-3, the V gene TRBV4-3; D is uncertain. Trimming stripped 0 bases from V and 5 bases from J, with 6 bases between. The CDR3 length is 13 residues. Germline lookup yields CDR1 LGHNA and CDR2 YSLEER. The CDR3 sequence: CASSQDYGDTQYF. The CDR3 coding sequence is TGCGCCAGCAGCCAAGATTACGGAGATACGCAGTATTTT.

The chain uses TRBV15 and TRBJ2-6; D unresolved. Deletions cut 2 bases from V and 2 bases from J, with 1 base between. Germline V lookup: CDR1 LNHNV, CDR2 YYDKDF (reference sequence). The CDR3 length is 13 residues. The CDR3 nucleotides are TGTGCCACCAGCAGACCTGGGGCCAACGTCCTGACTTTC. This sequence encodes CATSRPGANVLTF.

V and J are TRBV6-1 and TRBJ1-2, with a weak D call TRBD1 (5 bases). The CDR3 consists of 15 residues. V was clipped by 1 base and J by 8 bases, with 17 bases between them. Germline V lookup: CDR1 MNHNS, CDR2 SASEGT. CDR3 residues: CASSEGPGRTGGYTF. Here the CDR3 DNA reads TGTGCCAGCAGTGAAGGGCCAGGGCGTACGGGGGGCTACACCTTC.

The chain couples TRBV6-5 to TRBJ2-7; 8 bases map to TRBD1. Trimming at V came to 5 bases and at J to 3 bases, leaving 6 bases not matched to a gene. This CDR3 region has 14 residues. Germline assignment: CDR1 MNHEY and CDR2 SVGAGI. The DNA of the CDR3 is TGTGCCAGCAGTAGAGGACAGGGCGGCTACGAGCAGTACTTC. Its protein product is CASSRGQGGYEQYF.

The V call is TRBV7-2, the J call TRBJ2-3; 9 bases match TRBD2. The CDR3 runs 16 residues. The V and J ends lost 1 base and 2 bases, in that order; junction bases with no gene match: 4. CDR1 SGHTA and CDR2 FQGNSA come from the germline V gene. CDR3 protein: CASSLVSSGATDTQYF. The CDR3 region has the DNA TGTGCCAGCAGCTTAGTTTCTAGCGGGGCCACAGATACGCAGTATTTT.

V and J are TRBV30 and TRBJ1-2, with D tentatively TRBD1 (6 bases). The V end lost 3 bases, the J end lost 0 bases, and 14 bases lay between the germline ends. Germline-derived CDR1 and CDR2 are GTSNPN and SVGIG (reference sequence). The CDR3 runs 15 residues. The DNA for the CDR3 is TGTGCCTGGAGCCCTTGGGACATTTCTAACTATGGCTACACCTTC. Translating gives CAWSPWDISNYGYTF.

This chain uses TRBV2 with TRBJ2-6, with D uncertain. V lost 3 bases, J lost 1 base, and 7 bases lay in between. This CDR3 contains 15 residues. In germline, CDR1 is SNHLY, CDR2 FYNNEI. The CDR3 protein is CASSDWASGANVLTF. The CDR3 DNA sequence: TGTGCCAGCAGTGATTGGGCTTCTGGGGCCAACGTCCTGACTTTC. The full variable domain, in which reference TRBV2 and TRBJ2-6 provide the parts outside the CDR3, is EPEVTQTPSHQVTQMGQEVILRCVPISNHLYFYWYRQILGQKVEFLVSFYNNEISEKSEIFDDQFSVERPDGSNFTLKIRSTKLEDSAMYFCASSDWASGANVLTFGAGSRLTVL.

V is TRBV11-2 and J is TRBJ1-2; a weak D match, TRBD1 (5 bases). Germline V CDR1 and CDR2: SGHAT, FQNNGV. Deletions cut 5 bases from V and 4 bases from J, with 17 bases between. The CDR3 runs to 15 residues. The CDR3 DNA reads as TGTGCCAGCAGCCCGGGACTGGTCCCTTTCTATGGCTACACCTTC. This translates into CASSPGLVPFYGYTF.

The CDR3 protein is CASSAGPYEQYF. The CDR3 nucleotides read TGCGCCAGCAGCGCGGGCCCTTACGAGCAGTACTTC. The chain uses TRBV5-1 and TRBJ2-7, with D possibly matching TRBD2 (5 bases). Germline CDR1 is SGHRS and CDR2 is YFSETQ. V lost 4 bases and J 4 bases, leaving 9 bases between the germline ends. CDR3 length: 12 amino acids.

The chain carries TRBV4-3 and TRBJ2-3, with D unclear. V was trimmed by 2 bases and J by 4 bases, leaving 4 bases between them. CDR3 length: 12 amino acids. CDR1 and CDR2 (germline): LGHNA, YSLEER. The CDR3 DNA follows: TGCGCCAGCAGCCAACGGCCAGATACGCAGTATTTT. As protein: CASSQRPDTQYF.

The V gene is TRBV9, the J gene TRBJ1-3; D perhaps matches TRBD1 (5 bases). V lost 4 bases, J lost 0 bases, and 14 bases lay in between. Germline lookup yields CDR1 SGDLS and CDR2 YYNGEE. The CDR3 consists of 16 residues. The CDR3 sequence is CASSPGTLSSGNTIYF. In DNA form, the CDR3 reads TGTGCCAGCAGCCCCGGGACGTTGAGCTCTGGAAACACCATATATTTT.

The rearrangement links TRBV9 to TRBJ2-5; D is ambiguous. The closer fit of TRBJ2-7 to the DNA end suggests the J call may be wrong. The V gene's germline CDR1 is SGDLS and CDR2 YYNGEE. This CDR3 contains 15 residues. CDR3 in amino acids: CASSVTPESSYEQYF. The CDR3 DNA reads TGTGCCAGCAGCGTAACACCCGAATCATCCTACGAGCAGTACTTC.

CDR3 bases: TGTGCCAGCAGTTACAGAGATAGCAATCAGCCCCAGCATTTT. This sequence encodes CASSYRDSNQPQHF. The chain combines TRBV27 with TRBJ1-5; D call uncertain. The V and J ends lost 4 bases and 0 bases respectively, with 7 bases between them. CDR3 length: 14 residues. Germline V lookup: CDR1 MNHEY, CDR2 SMNVEV (reference sequence).

This chain connects TRBV5-6 to TRBJ1-6; 7 nucleotides match TRBD1. The germline gives CDR1 SGHDT, CDR2 YYEEEE. J gave up 11 bases and V 4 bases, and 15 bases lay outside the gene matches. The CDR3 totals 16 residues. The CDR3 reads CASSLGQLRRETPLHF. CDR3 coding DNA: TGTGCCAGCAGCCTGGGACAGCTGAGAAGGGAAACACCCCTCCACTTT.

The chain is built from TRBV5-1 and TRBJ1-2; D may be TRBD1 (5 bases). V dropped 3 bases and J dropped 5 bases, with 14 bases sitting between them. The germline gives CDR1 SGHRS, CDR2 YFSETQ. The CDR3 consists of 14 residues. The CDR3: CASSSSPDIYGYTF. DNA of the CDR3: TGCGCCAGCAGCTCCTCTCCGGACATATATGGCTACACCTTC. The variable domain in full, with the rest retrieved from reference TRBV5-1 and TRBJ1-2, is KAGVTQTPRYLIKTRGQQVTLSCSPISGHRSVSWYQQTPGQGLQFLFEYFSETQRNKGNFPGRFSGRQFSNSRSEMNVSTLELGDSALYLCASSSSPDIYGYTFGSGTRLTVV.

The chain uses TRBV4-3 and TRBJ2-3, with a possible D match to TRBD2 (6 bases). Germline V lookup: CDR1 LGHNA, CDR2 YSLEER. CDR3 length: 12 residues. Trimming took 8 bases from V and 11 from J, leaving 17 bases between them. In DNA form, the CDR3 reads TGCGCCAGCGGCGACCGGGAGAGTGTGCAGTATTTT. Its protein product is CASGDRESVQYF.

This clone was observed a few times. The chain couples TRBV29-1 to TRBJ1-2, with a weak D call TRBD1 (6 bases). Trimming left V 4 bases short and J 2 bases short, with 8 bases between. CDR3 length: 12 residues. The germline V gene has CDR1 SQVTM and CDR2 ANQGSEA. The chain's CDR3 is CSVVGANYGYTF. CDR3 coding DNA: TGCAGCGTTGTGGGGGCGAACTATGGCTACACCTTC.